These 5 T cell receptor beta chains originate from one sample sequenced in a study of blood T cell repertoires in COVID-19. The method was immunoSEQ multiplex PCR; TCRdb's version includes in-frame clones alone and lacks a portion of them. Of about 230,000 clones in the sample, approximately 82% were seen once. The sequenced sample was peripheral blood. The receptors stem from a man aged 35-49 years who had recovered from COVID-19.

Turning to this clone: The same CDR3 also results from other DNA sequences found in this sample. The rearrangement uses TRBV11-2 and TRBJ2-1, with 10 bases matching TRBD2. V shed 4 bases and J 4 bases; nucleotides not matched to a gene: 4. Germline V gene lookup returns CDR1 SGHAT and CDR2 FQNNGV. The length of the CDR3 is 15 residues. This CDR3 is CASSYTSGTYNEQFF. CDR3 bases: TGTGCCAGCAGCTATACTAGCGGGACGTACAATGAGCAGTTCTTC.

The chain recombines TRBV6-2 or TRBV6-3 with TRBJ1-5; possible D gene TRBD1, 5 bases. Germline CDR1 MNHEY, CDR2 SVGEGT. Trimming removed 6 bases at V and 8 bases at J, with 11 bases between. The CDR3 covers 12 residues. The CDR3 loop is CASSTGGEPQHF. The CDR3 DNA reads TGTGCCAGCAGCACCGGGGGGGAGCCCCAGCATTTT.

The CDR3, as DNA: TGTGCCAGGGGCTCGGCAGGGGCCGTAGTCCACGAGCAGTACTTC. Translated, it gives CARGSAGAVVHEQYF. V usage is TRBV2 and J usage is TRBJ2-7; weak D call: TRBD1 (6 bases). V was trimmed by 9 bases and J by 5 bases, leaving 23 bases between them. From germline, CDR1 is SNHLY and CDR2 FYNNEI. The length of the CDR3 is 15 residues.

This sequence joins TRBV11-2 and TRBJ2-7, with 7 bases aligning to TRBD1. Germline V CDR1 and CDR2: SGHAT, FQNNGV. The CDR3 totals 16 residues. Trimming took 4 bases from V and 0 from J; bases not matched to a gene: 9. The CDR3 loop is CASSYPQGPSSYEQYF. The CDR3 coding sequence is TGTGCCAGCAGCTACCCACAGGGGCCCAGCTCCTACGAGCAGTACTTC. The entire variable domain, with the rest obtained from reference TRBV11-2 and TRBJ2-7, is as follows: EAGVAQSPRYKIIEKRQSVAFWCNPISGHATLYWYQQILGQGPKLLIQFQNNGVVDDSQLPKDRFSAERLKGVDSTLKIQPAKLEDSAVYLCASSYPQGPSSYEQYFGPGTRLTVT.

This chain links TRBV4-1 with TRBJ1-2; TRBD1 agrees at 7 bases. CDR3 length: 14 amino acids. In germline, CDR1 is MGHRA, CDR2 YSYEKL. J lost 4 bases, V lost 5 bases, and 7 bases had no gene match. This chain's CDR3 is CASSSATGTYGYTF. For the CDR3, the DNA is TGCGCCAGCAGCTCCGCGACAGGGACCTATGGCTACACCTTC.